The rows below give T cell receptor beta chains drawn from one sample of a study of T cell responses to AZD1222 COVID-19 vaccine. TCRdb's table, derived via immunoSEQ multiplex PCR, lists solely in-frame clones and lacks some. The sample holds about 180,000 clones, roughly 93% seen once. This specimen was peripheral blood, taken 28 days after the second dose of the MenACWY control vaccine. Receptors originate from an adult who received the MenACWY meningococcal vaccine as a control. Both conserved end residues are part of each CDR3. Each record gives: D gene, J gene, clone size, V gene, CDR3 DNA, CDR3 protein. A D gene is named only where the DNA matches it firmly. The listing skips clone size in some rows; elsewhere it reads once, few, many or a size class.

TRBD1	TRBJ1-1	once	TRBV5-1	TGCGCCAGCAGCATAGGACAGGGGGCGACCACTGAAGCTTTCTTT	CASSIGQGATTEAFF
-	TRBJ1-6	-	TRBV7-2	TGTGCCAGCAGCTTAGCGGGCCTTGGTAATTCACCCCTCCACTTT	CASSLAGLGNSPLHF
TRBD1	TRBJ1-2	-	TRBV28	TGTGCCAGCAGTTTAAGGACAGGGCTCTATGGCTACACCTTC	CASSLRTGLYGYTF
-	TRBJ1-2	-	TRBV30	TGTGCCTGGAAGGAAGAGTGGCGGAACTATGGCTACACCTTC	CAWKEEWRNYGYTF
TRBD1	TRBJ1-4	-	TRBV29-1	TGCAGCGCCGGACAGGCGAATAATGAAAAACTGTTTTTT	CSAGQANNEKLFF
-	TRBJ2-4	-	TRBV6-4	TGTGCCAGCAGCAGGGACTGGGCCAAAAACATTCAGTACTTC	CASSRDWAKNIQYF
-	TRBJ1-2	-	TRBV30	TGTGCCTGGAGTGACGAGGTGGTTACAGGGAAAGGCTACACCTTC	CAWSDEVVTGKGYTF
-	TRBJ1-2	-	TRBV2	TGTGCCAGCAGTGAATCCGGCAGCTATGGCTACACCTTC	CASSESGSYGYTF
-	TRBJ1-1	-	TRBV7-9	TGTGCCAGCAGCTATAGGGAGGGGACTGAAGCTTTCTTT	CASSYREGTEAFF
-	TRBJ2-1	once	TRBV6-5	TGTGCCAGCAAATTGCTATCTGATGAGCAGTTCTTC	CASKLLSDEQFF
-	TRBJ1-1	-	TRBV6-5	TGTGCCAGCAGAAAGGGGCAGGAGAACACTGAAGCTTTCTTT	CASRKGQENTEAFF
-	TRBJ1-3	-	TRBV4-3	TGCGCCAGCAGCCAAGATCAACAGGGAAACACCATATATTTT	CASSQDQQGNTIYF
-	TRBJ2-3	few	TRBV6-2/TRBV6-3	TGTGCCAGCAGTTATTTAGCAGACACAGATACGCAGTATTTT	CASSYLADTDTQYF